Following are 12 T cell receptor beta chains from one sample sequenced in a study of CD8+ T cells in alopecia areata. As for treatment: oral pan-JAK inhibitor, 5-10 mg twice daily. In each case, RNA was isolated and then reverse transcribed into cDNA as the sequencing template. Profiled with immunoSEQ multiplex PCR; TCRdb holds only in-frame clones, not every one. The table has over 150,000 clones, 58% seen once. The source material was CD4+ T cells sorted from blood, sampled at week 24, from a patient treated with tofacitinib. These receptors originate from a human donor with alopecia areata.

The table lists this clone with a few counts. This sequence joins TRBV4-1 and TRBJ2-7; no clear D. The V gene's germline CDR1 is MGHRA and CDR2 YSYEKL. V shed 3 bases and J shed 6 bases, with 12 bases lying between them. This CDR3 spans 13 amino acids. CDR3 sequence (DNA): TGCGCCAGCAGCCAGGCCAGATCCGCCGAGCAGTACTTC. This translates into CASSQARSAEQYF.

This clone showed up just a few times. The chain has TRBV14 and TRBJ1-1; 8 nucleotides agree with TRBD1. Per the germline V gene, CDR1 is SGHDN and CDR2 is FVKESK. The CDR3 is made up of 14 amino acids. Germline trimming cut 5 bases from V and 3 bases from J; bases unmatched to any gene: 5. The CDR3 region is CASSFHRGYTEAFF. CDR3 DNA sequence: TGTGCCAGCAGCTTCCACAGGGGGTACACTGAAGCTTTCTTT.

CDR3 sequence: CASSFSAQTQYF. CDR3 nucleotide sequence: TGTGCCAGCAGCTTTTCCGCTCAGACCCAGTACTTC. The chain is built from TRBV7-2 and TRBJ2-5; unclear D gene. CDR1 and CDR2 (germline): SGHTA, FQGNSA. With 3 bases removed from V and 6 bases from J, the gap between germline ends came to 8 bases. The CDR3 extends over 12 amino acids.

The chain couples TRBV7-2 to TRBJ1-2; D remains ambiguous. The V gene lost 0 bases and the J gene lost 4 bases, with 15 bases spanning the gap. Germline V gene lookup returns CDR1 SGHTA and CDR2 FQGNSA. The CDR3 runs to 16 residues. The DNA of the CDR3 is TGTGCCAGCAGCTTAGCATTGGGTGGGCAGGTCTATGGCTACACCTTC. Translating gives CASSLALGGQVYGYTF.

The J gene is TRBJ2-2, the V gene TRBV30; 11 nucleotides align to TRBD2. Germline CDR1 is GTSNPN and CDR2 is SVGIG (reference sequence). V shed 3 bases, J shed 6 bases, and the junction held 3 bases outside the gene matches. The CDR3 loop spans 14 amino acids. The CDR3 loop is CAWRPGLAAGELFF. The CDR3 DNA reads TGTGCCTGGAGGCCGGGACTAGCGGCCGGGGAGCTGTTTTTT. Looking up the rest from reference TRBV30 and TRBJ2-2 gives the full variable domain: SQTIHQWPATLVQPVGSPLSLECTVEGTSNPNLYWYRQAAGRGLQLLFYSVGIGQISSEVPQNLSASRPQDRQFILSSKKLLLSDSGFYLCAWRPGLAAGELFFGEGSRLTVL.

This clone appeared once. V and J are TRBV15 and TRBJ2-7, with D perhaps TRBD2 (5 bases). CDR3 length: 15 amino acids. Trimming shortened V by 2 bases and J by 0 bases, and 11 bases separated the two germline ends. Germline assignment: CDR1 LNHNV and CDR2 YYDKDF (reference sequence). The CDR3 bases are TGTGCCACCAGCAGACTAACCGGGGTCTCCTACGAGCAGTACTTC. It yields the protein CATSRLTGVSYEQYF.

The chain is built from TRBV7-9 and TRBJ1-1; 9 bases align to TRBD1. The CDR3 is 14 residues long. CDR1 is SEHNR, CDR2 FQNEAQ, per germline (reference sequence). V lost 4 bases to trimming and J lost 7 bases; unmatched junction nucleotides: 7. CDR3 sequence reads: CASSWGQGRGEAFF. The CDR3 region has the DNA TGTGCCAGCAGCTGGGGACAGGGTCGGGGTGAAGCTTTCTTT.

This chain links TRBV5-1 with TRBJ2-1, with D perhaps TRBD2 (5 bases). This CDR3 has 14 amino acids. The V gene lost 2 bases and the J gene lost 8 bases, with 14 bases spanning the gap. The germline CDR1 and CDR2 sequences are SGHRS and YFSETQ. Written as DNA, the CDR3 is TGCGCCAGCAGCTTAACCACTAGTGGGGATGAGCAGTTCTTC. As protein: CASSLTTSGDEQFF.

The CDR3 DNA reads as TGCAGCGTTGAAAGGGAAGAGACCCAGTACTTC. Translating it yields CSVEREETQYF. This rearrangement joins TRBV29-1 to TRBJ2-5; D ambiguous. Germline V gene data show CDR1 as SQVTM and CDR2 as ANQGSEA. The V end was cut by 2 bases, the J end by 3 bases, with 4 bases between. This CDR3 contains 11 residues.

A few counts support this clone. This chain joins TRBV14 and TRBJ2-2, with D unresolved. Trimming removed 3 bases from V and 6 bases from J, with 8 bases in between. The CDR3 contains 13 residues. The germline V gene has CDR1 SGHDN and CDR2 FVKESK. The CDR3 sequence is CASSHRFPGELFF. Here the CDR3 DNA reads TGTGCCAGCAGCCATCGGTTTCCCGGGGAGCTGTTTTTT.

In its sample, this clone was seen a few times. The gene calls are TRBV9 and TRBJ2-3, with D tentatively TRBD2 (5 bases). With 0 bases removed from V and 0 bases from J, the gap between germline ends came to 8 bases. The germline V gene has CDR1 SGDLS and CDR2 YYNGEE. CDR3 size: 15 residues. CDR3 in DNA: TGTGCCAGCAGCGTAGCAGCGGTTAGCACAGATACGCAGTATTTT. This gives the protein CASSVAAVSTDTQYF.

The chain is built from TRBV27 and TRBJ2-1; 9 bases fit TRBD2. V trimming: 1 base; J trimming: 9 bases; junction bases outside the gene matches: 10. This CDR3 has 16 amino acids. CDR1 is MNHEY, CDR2 SMNVEV, per germline (reference sequence). DNA for the CDR3: TGTGCCAGCAGTTTATTGGCGGGAGGGCCCAACGGTGAGCAGTTCTTC. Its translation is CASSLLAGGPNGEQFF.